These 17 T cell receptor beta chains share one sample of origin, sequenced in a study of post-analysis software for immune sequencing data (dated by TCRdb to the mid-2010s). Libraries were made using PCR. Sequencing relied on an Illumina HiSeq 2500. Unique molecular identifiers were incorporated into TCR beta cDNA libraries to reduce PCR and sequencing biases. Starting from the raw public reads, TCRdb applied fastp trimming at Q25, assembled clones with MiXCR and retained in-frame beta chains. Rows matching on CDR3 protein sequence are summarized as one entry with the most common DNA and genes. For this sample there are 350,000 to 450,000 distinct CDR3 sequences; more than 30% appear just once. Approximately 7.7% of the sample goes to the ten largest clones. The antigens of these receptors remain unknown. Here is what the overall study found, with its caveats: Patients showed significantly higher frequencies than controls for a handful of TRBV segments, among them TRBV5-6, TRBV5-1 and TRBV20-1.

Material for sequencing was blood. The receptors derive from a girl aged 2 to 9 with multiple sclerosis.

The chain couples TRBV6-6 to TRBJ1-1; 8 bases match TRBD1. The CDR3 sequence is 16 residues long. V trimming: 5 bases; J trimming: 0 bases; junction bases outside the gene matches: 8. The germline CDR1 and CDR2 sequences are MNHNY and SVGAGI (reference sequence). CDR3 sequence reads: CASSPRTGPMNTEAFF. The CDR3 DNA sequence: TGTGCCAGCAGTCCCCGGACAGGGCCAATGAACACTGAAGCTTTCTTT.

The chain couples TRBV7-2 to TRBJ2-1; D is perhaps TRBD1 (5 bases). Germline lookup yields CDR1 SGHTA and CDR2 FQGNSA. The V end was cut by 1 base, the J end by 7 bases, with 17 bases between. The CDR3 runs 16 residues. The CDR3 here is CASSLGGAAGRNEQFF. Here the CDR3 DNA reads TGTGCCAGCAGCTTAGGCGGTGCGGCAGGGCGGAATGAGCAGTTCTTC.

This rearrangement joins TRBV4-2 to TRBJ2-7; D assignment may be TRBD1 or TRBD2 (5 bases each). The V end lost 2 bases, the J end lost 6 bases, and 8 bases lay between the germline ends. Germline-derived CDR1 and CDR2 are LGHNA and YNFKEQ. The CDR3 is made up of 12 amino acids. The DNA of the CDR3 is TGTGCCAGCAGCCAAACGAGGGGCGAGCAGTACTTC. Translating it yields CASSQTRGEQYF.

V gene TRBV7-2 combines with J gene TRBJ1-1; tentative D call: TRBD1 (6 bases). The V end lost 4 bases, the J end lost 1 base, and 16 bases lay between the germline ends. Germline CDR1 is SGHTA and CDR2 is FQGNSA. The CDR3 spans 16 residues. The CDR3 protein is CASSSHLDRRNTEAFF. The DNA for the CDR3 is TGTGCCAGCAGCTCCCACCTTGACAGGAGGAACACTGAAGCTTTCTTT.

A few counts support this clonotype. This rearrangement joins TRBV5-1 to TRBJ1-5; 7 nucleotides agree with TRBD1. Germline lookup yields CDR1 SGHRS and CDR2 YFSETQ. V trimming: 0 bases; J trimming: 6 bases; junction bases outside the gene matches: 6. CDR3 length: 15 residues. The chain's CDR3 is CASSLGDSSSQPQHF. The DNA of the CDR3 is TGCGCCAGCAGCTTGGGGGACAGTTCGAGTCAGCCCCAGCATTTT.

V usage is TRBV24-1 and J usage is TRBJ2-7; tentatively, D is TRBD1 (6 bases). Trimming removed 9 bases from V and 3 bases from J, with 17 bases in between. CDR1 is KGHDR and CDR2 is SFDVKD in the germline V gene. This CDR3 spans 14 amino acids. The CDR3 DNA sequence: TGTGCCACCTCGTGGTGGCAGGGGTTCTACGAGCAGTACTTC. It codes for CATSWWQGFYEQYF.

V and J are TRBV10-3 and TRBJ2-6; 7 positions agree with TRBD2. V dropped 2 bases and J dropped 2; count of bases not matched to a gene: 0. Germline CDR1 ENHRY, CDR2 SYGVKD. CDR3 length equals 15 residues. The CDR3 DNA reads TGTGCCATCAGTGAGGCGGGGGCTGGGGCCAACGTCCTGACTTTC. This gives the protein CAISEAGAGANVLTF.

This chain connects TRBV24-1 to TRBJ2-4, with D tentatively TRBD1 (6 bases). Trimming stripped 3 bases from V and 8 bases from J, with 13 bases between. Germline CDR1 KGHDR, CDR2 SFDVKD. The CDR3 extends over 14 amino acids. The CDR3 nucleotides read TGTGCCACCAGTGATGGATCTTACAGGGACATTCAGTACTTC. This translates into CATSDGSYRDIQYF.

The V call is TRBV18, the J call TRBJ2-7, with 7 positions matching TRBD1. CDR3 size: 14 residues. Germline trimming cut 4 bases from V and 7 bases from J; bases unmatched to any gene: 10. Germline CDR1 KGHSH, CDR2 LQKENI. The CDR3 spells CASSQTYRGNEQYF. CDR3 sequence (DNA): TGTGCCAGCTCACAAACCTACAGGGGAAATGAGCAGTACTTC.

The gene calls are TRBV27 and TRBJ2-1, with D unclear. Trimming stripped 5 bases from V and 2 bases from J, with 7 bases between. Germline V CDR1 and CDR2: MNHEY, SMNVEV (reference sequence). This CDR3 has 13 residues. The chain's CDR3 is CASSLTTYNEQFF. CDR3 nucleotides: TGTGCCAGCAGTCTAACGACCTACAATGAGCAGTTCTTC.

The rearrangement links TRBV4-3 to TRBJ2-4; D uncertain. CDR1 LGHNA and CDR2 YSLEER come from the germline V gene. The CDR3 spans 15 residues. Trimming removed 0 bases from V and 4 bases from J, with 10 bases in between. In DNA form, the CDR3 reads TGCGCCAGCAGCCAAGATGGTACAAGTAAAAACATTCAGTACTTC. Translating gives CASSQDGTSKNIQYF.

This clonotype was seen a handful of times. This rearrangement joins TRBV6-5 to TRBJ2-5; TRBD2 matches 10 bases. The J call is doubtful: the DNA matches TRBJ2-7 better. Germline V gene data show CDR1 as MNHEY and CDR2 as SVGAGI. The CDR3 contains 15 residues. The DNA for the CDR3 is TGTGCCAGCAGTTCCAGTCTAGCGGGGGAGTACGAGCAGTACTTC. It specifies CASSSSLAGEYEQYF.

Concerning this clonotype itself: The DNA is left out, because the CDR3 cannot be placed on it with certainty; the CDR3 is given as TCRdb lists it. This chain links TRBV19 with TRBJ1-6. Germline V gene sequence: CDR1 LNHDA, CDR2 SQIVND (reference sequence). The CDR3 adds up to 14 amino acids, both ends counted. The CDR3 sequence: CASSISVLGSPLHF.

The chain joins TRBV28 to TRBJ2-1, with TRBD1 as a possible D gene (6 bases). The CDR3 contains 16 residues. The V gene lost 3 bases and the J gene lost 0 bases, with 12 bases spanning the gap. Germline V gene sequence: CDR1 MDHEN, CDR2 SYDVKM. The CDR3 is CASSLTGVGSYNEQFF. Here the CDR3 DNA reads TGTGCCAGCAGTTTGACAGGTGTCGGCTCCTACAATGAGCAGTTCTTC.

This clonotype occurred a few times. At one of its ends the junction is not consistent with the germline gene, which may arise from a read error. The V call is TRBV7-7, the J call TRBJ2-1; TRBD2 matches 14 bases. The germline CDR1 and CDR2 sequences are SSHAT and FNYEAQ (reference sequence). This CDR3 has 16 residues. The DNA for the CDR3 is TGTGCTAGCAGCCCCGCCGGGACTAGCGGGAGTAATGAGCAGTTCTTC. This encodes CASSPAGTSGSNEQFF.

This CDR3 is CASSAGGHPSFF. In nucleotides, the CDR3 is TGTGCCAGCAGTGCAGGCGGTCATCCTTCGTTCTTC. The genes are TRBV25-1 and TRBJ2-1, with unresolved D. V shed 4 bases and J shed 15 bases, with 16 bases lying between them. Germline-derived CDR1 and CDR2 are MGHDK and SYGVNS. The CDR3 is 12 amino acids.

This clonotype appeared a few times. The chain combines TRBV28 with TRBJ2-4, with 10 nucleotides matching TRBD1. With V trimmed by 5 bases and J by 0 bases, 10 bases remained unmatched. Germline assignment: CDR1 MDHEN and CDR2 SYDVKM. The CDR3 is 18 residues long. CDR3 sequence reads: CASSGDRDRGLAKNIQYF. The CDR3 DNA is TGTGCCAGCAGTGGGGACCGGGACAGGGGTTTAGCCAAAAACATTCAGTACTTC.